A selection of T cell receptor beta chains follows, all from one sample in a study of response to subunit inactivated influenza vaccine. TCRdb re-analysed the RT-PCR reads in MiXCR, keeping a single row per CDR3 protein. The sample contains about 500,000 distinct CDR3 sequences, about 15% of which appear only once. The material sequenced was CD4+ T cells sorted from PBMCs, taken around 25 months after vaccination. The receptors stem from a man aged 45-69 years who received an inactivated influenza vaccine. Each CDR3 is given with its conserved first and last residue. D genes are given only for firm matches. Some rows mark clone size as missing; the rest say once, few, many or name a class of expanded clone.

D: TRBD2; V: TRBV20-1; J: TRBJ2-3; size: -; DNA: TGCAGTGCTAGGGACAAAAGGGGGACTAGCGGGAGAGGTGCGGATACGCAGTATTTT; CDR3: CSARDKRGTSGRGADTQYF
D: -; V: TRBV20-1; J: TRBJ2-5; size: -; DNA: TGCAGTGCTAGAACCCCGGATACTAGGAGGTTAGAGACCCAGTACTTC; CDR3: CSARTPDTRRLETQYF
D: TRBD1; V: TRBV18; J: TRBJ1-2; size: -; DNA: TGTGCCAGCTCACCCGGGACAGGGACTAACTATGGCTACACCTTC; CDR3: CASSPGTGTNYGYTF
D: -; V: TRBV12-3/TRBV12-4; J: TRBJ2-7; size: few; DNA: TGTGCCAGCAGTTTGGGGCACAGTAGCTCCTACGAGCAGTACTTC; CDR3: CASSLGHSSSYEQYF
D: -; V: TRBV14; J: TRBJ2-2; size: few; DNA: TGTGCCAGCAGCCAAGTGTCCGGGGCGCACACCGGGGAGCTGTTTTTT; CDR3: CASSQVSGAHTGELFF
D: -; V: TRBV7-9; J: TRBJ1-2; size: -; DNA: TGTGCCAGCAGCTTAGCGCGAGAGAACCCCGTGTCGCGTGGCTACACCTTC; CDR3: CASSLARENPVSRGYTF
D: -; V: TRBV5-6; J: TRBJ1-1; size: -; DNA: TGTGCCAGCAGCTTTAGAGGCAGGGTCACTGAAGCTTTCTTT; CDR3: CASSFRGRVTEAFF
D: -; V: TRBV18; J: TRBJ1-1; size: few; DNA: TGTGCCAGCTCACCGACCTACATGTCCCTGAACACTGAAGCTTTCTTT; CDR3: CASSPTYMSLNTEAFF
D: -; V: TRBV20-1; J: TRBJ2-3; size: -; DNA: TGCAGTGCCCTCGGGGGAGGAAGCACAGATACGCAGTATTTT; CDR3: CSALGGGSTDTQYF
D: -; V: TRBV7-2; J: TRBJ2-3; size: few; DNA: TGTGCCAGCAGCTTAGAGACGCATAGCACAGATACGCAGTATTTT; CDR3: CASSLETHSTDTQYF
D: TRBD1; V: TRBV4-3; J: TRBJ1-1; size: -; DNA: TGCGCCAGCAGCCAATTGCCGGGACAGGGGAAAGCTTTCTTT; CDR3: CASSQLPGQGKAFF
D: TRBD1; V: TRBV12-3/TRBV12-4; J: TRBJ1-1; size: -; DNA: TGTGCCAGCAGGAGGACAGGAGCCACTGAAGCTTTCTTT; CDR3: CASRRTGATEAFF
D: -; V: TRBV20-1; J: TRBJ2-3; size: -; DNA: TGCAGTGCTAGGTGGACTATAGGCACAGATACGCAGTATTTT; CDR3: CSARWTIGTDTQYF
D: -; V: TRBV27; J: TRBJ2-7; size: many; DNA: TGTGCCACCCAGAAGGGGATCGCCTACGAGCAGTACTTC; CDR3: CATQKGIAYEQYF
D: -; V: TRBV3-1; J: TRBJ2-3; size: many; DNA: TGTGCCAGCAGCCAAGATCCAGGCGACACAGATACGCAGTATTTT; CDR3: CASSQDPGDTDTQYF
D: TRBD2; V: TRBV5-6; J: TRBJ2-1; size: few; DNA: TGTGCCAGCAGCCCGGACTTGACTAGCGGGAGTAATGAGCAGTTCTTC; CDR3: CASSPDLTSGSNEQFF
D: TRBD2; V: TRBV12-3/TRBV12-4; J: TRBJ2-1; size: -; DNA: TGTGCCAGCAGTTTAATTAGCGGGGACGACAATGAGCAGTTCTTC; CDR3: CASSLISGDDNEQFF
D: -; V: TRBV15; J: TRBJ2-1; size: -; DNA: TGTGCCACCAGCAGAGACAGGGAGTGGTACAACGAGCAGTTCTTC; CDR3: CATSRDREWYNEQFF
D: TRBD1; V: TRBV19; J: TRBJ2-2; size: -; DNA: TGTGCCAGTACGGGGACAGCGTACACCGGGGAGCTGTTTTTT; CDR3: CASTGTAYTGELFF
D: TRBD2; V: TRBV27; J: TRBJ2-7; size: few; DNA: TGTGCCAGCAGTCTCCGGGAGGGGCGCTCCTACGAGCAGTACTTC; CDR3: CASSLREGRSYEQYF
D: -; V: TRBV4-2; J: TRBJ2-5; size: few; DNA: TGTGCCAGCAGCCAGTTATCCGAACCGGCTACCCAGTACTTC; CDR3: CASSQLSEPATQYF
D: -; V: TRBV11-2; J: TRBJ2-2; size: -; DNA: TGTGCCAGCAGCTTAATTGTCGGGGAGCTGTTTTTT; CDR3: CASSLIVGELFF
D: -; V: TRBV7-2; J: TRBJ2-2; size: once; DNA: TGTGCCAGCAGCGTACACGGTCCCGATAACACCGGGGAGCTGTTTTTT; CDR3: CASSVHGPDNTGELFF
D: -; V: TRBV5-1; J: TRBJ2-1; size: few; DNA: TGCGCCAGCGCCCAAAATTACAATGAGCAGTTCTTC; CDR3: CASAQNYNEQFF
D: -; V: TRBV20-1; J: TRBJ1-4; size: few; DNA: TGCAGTGCTAGTCCGGTAGCAGCTAATGAAAAACTGTTTTTT; CDR3: CSASPVAANEKLFF
D: -; V: TRBV28; J: TRBJ2-7; size: -; DNA: TGTGCCAGCAGGTCACCAGAGCGGGCGACCTACGAGCAGTACTTC; CDR3: CASRSPERATYEQYF
D: TRBD1; V: TRBV28; J: TRBJ2-7; size: -; DNA: TGTGCCAGCACGGGGACAGTCTCCTACGAGCAGTACTTC; CDR3: CASTGTVSYEQYF
D: -; V: TRBV28; J: TRBJ1-4; size: -; DNA: TGTGCCAGCAGCTCGGGAGATGAAAAACTGTTTTTT; CDR3: CASSSGDEKLFF
D: -; V: TRBV28; J: TRBJ1-5; size: few; DNA: TGTGCCAGCAGTACGGGCGATATTTATAGCAATCAGCCCCAGCATTTT; CDR3: CASSTGDIYSNQPQHF
D: -; V: TRBV4-1; J: TRBJ2-7; size: many; DNA: TGCGCCAGCAGCCAAGTTTTGCGGGATGAGCAGTACTTC; CDR3: CASSQVLRDEQYF
D: -; V: TRBV29-1; J: TRBJ2-7; size: -; DNA: TGCAGCGTTACCCTACCTAGTGGCGAGCAGTACTTC; CDR3: CSVTLPSGEQYF
D: TRBD2; V: TRBV3-1; J: TRBJ2-7; size: -; DNA: TGTGCCAGCATGGTAAGGGGAGGGTACGAGCAGTACTTC; CDR3: CASMVRGGYEQYF
D: -; V: TRBV7-3; J: TRBJ2-3; size: -; DNA: TGTGCCAGCAGCTTCGCCCCGGACACGCGCACCGATACGCAGTATTTT; CDR3: CASSFAPDTRTDTQYF
D: TRBD2; V: TRBV11-2; J: TRBJ2-2; size: many; DNA: TGTGCCAGCAGCTTATGGGGGAGGGCCGGGGAGCTGTTTTTT; CDR3: CASSLWGRAGELFF
D: TRBD1; V: TRBV28; J: TRBJ1-3; size: few; DNA: TGTGCCAGCAATGACCCAGGGGGCAGCTCTGGAAACACCATATATTTT; CDR3: CASNDPGGSSGNTIYF
D: TRBD2; V: TRBV4-1; J: TRBJ2-2; size: few; DNA: TGCGCCAGCAGCCAAGATTTCCTGGGACTAGAGAACACCGGGGAGCTGTTTTTT; CDR3: CASSQDFLGLENTGELFF
D: -; V: TRBV27; J: TRBJ2-2; size: -; DNA: TGTGCCAGCAGTTTTTCCGTTTTCACCGGGGAGCTGTTTTTT; CDR3: CASSFSVFTGELFF
D: -; V: TRBV19; J: TRBJ2-4; size: -; DNA: TGTGCCAGTAGCTTCGCCAGCGGCGGAGCCAAAAACATTCAGTACTTC; CDR3: CASSFASGGAKNIQYF
D: -; V: TRBV7-9; J: TRBJ2-2; size: few; DNA: TGTGCCAGCAGCCCGGGATCCTTGAACACCGGGGAGCTGTTTTTT; CDR3: CASSPGSLNTGELFF
D: -; V: TRBV12-3/TRBV12-4; J: TRBJ2-5; size: -; DNA: TGTGCCAGCAGAAGAGGGGGGTGGCAAGAGACCCAGTACTTC; CDR3: CASRRGGWQETQYF
D: TRBD1; V: TRBV4-2; J: TRBJ2-7; size: -; DNA: TGTGCCAGCAGCCAAGATAGGGGACAGGGGAAATCCGAGCAGTACTTC; CDR3: CASSQDRGQGKSEQYF
D: -; V: TRBV20-1; J: TRBJ2-3; size: many; DNA: TGCAGTGCTAGACCGTCTACTGATACGCAGTATTTT; CDR3: CSARPSTDTQYF
D: -; V: TRBV12-3/TRBV12-4; J: TRBJ1-2; size: -; DNA: TGTGCCAGCAGTTTCAGGGAGCGTGGCTACACCTTC; CDR3: CASSFRERGYTF
D: TRBD1; V: TRBV5-1; J: TRBJ1-1; size: few; DNA: TGCGCCAGCGGACAGGGAGGGGGAGACACTGAAGCTTTCTTT; CDR3: CASGQGGGDTEAFF
D: -; V: TRBV7-7; J: TRBJ2-1; size: few; DNA: TGTGCTAGCAGCTTAGACTTGGGACCTGTCGATGAGCAGTTCTTC; CDR3: CASSLDLGPVDEQFF
D: -; V: TRBV20-1; J: TRBJ1-2; size: -; DNA: TGCAGTGCGGACGAGAGGGTTTCATACTATGGCTACACCTTC; CDR3: CSADERVSYYGYTF